Each of the 22 T cell receptor beta chains below was sequenced from the same sample in a study of technical replicates of blood from several donors. The data were produced by immunoSEQ multiplex PCR, yet TCRdb's version contains in-frame clones alone and is incomplete. The table has about 75,000 clones, around 91% seen once. Sequenced input: T cells isolated from PBMCs. The source of these receptors is a human donor in good health. Some clones in this sample may be carry-over from other donors' samples.

This chain connects TRBV6-6 to TRBJ2-7, with 12 bases aligning to TRBD2. Germline V gives CDR1 MNHNY, CDR2 SVGAGI (reference sequence). Trimming took 5 bases from V and 0 from J; bases not matched to a gene: 5. The CDR3 sequence is 16 residues long. This CDR3 reads CASSLAGGPLSYEQYF. The CDR3 DNA reads as TGTGCCAGCAGTCTAGCGGGAGGGCCGCTCTCCTACGAGCAGTACTTC.

The rearrangement joins TRBV2 to TRBJ2-1; D ambiguous. The CDR3 runs 11 residues. V lost 6 bases to trimming and J lost 9 bases, with 9 bases between them. Germline values: CDR1 SNHLY, CDR2 FYNNEI. This CDR3 reads CASSSTFEQFF. The DNA for the CDR3 is TGTGCCAGCAGCTCTACGTTTGAGCAGTTCTTC.

The V call is TRBV7-9, the J call TRBJ2-1; D perhaps matches TRBD1 (5 bases). The V gene's germline CDR1 is SEHNR and CDR2 FQNEAQ (reference sequence). Trimming removed 3 bases at V and 8 bases at J, with 8 bases between. The CDR3 is 12 amino acids. CDR3 nucleotides: TGTGCCAGCAGCTTTAGGGGCGATGAGCAGTTCTTC. Encoded protein: CASSFRGDEQFF.

J is TRBJ1-3 and V is TRBV5-1; possible D gene TRBD1, 6 bases. This CDR3 spans 15 amino acids. The germline V gene has CDR1 SGHRS and CDR2 YFSETQ. Trimming shortened V by 0 bases and J by 9 bases, and 16 bases separated the two germline ends. CDR3 amino acids: CASSLDPGHRGTIYF. The CDR3 DNA reads TGCGCCAGCAGCTTGGACCCGGGACACCGAGGCACCATATATTTT.

The chain has TRBV2 and TRBJ2-7; D perhaps matches TRBD1 (5 bases). This CDR3 region has 15 residues. V was cut by 3 bases and J by 2 bases, with 14 bases left in between. Germline CDR1 is SNHLY and CDR2 is FYNNEI. The DNA for the CDR3 is TGTGCCAGCAGTGAGAGGCAGGGTAATGCCTACGAGCAGTACTTC. Protein product: CASSERQGNAYEQYF.

Here the CDR3 reads CASTTAGPRGEQYF. The CDR3 DNA reads as TGTGCCAGCACCACTGCAGGTCCCCGTGGCGAGCAGTACTTC. The rearrangement joins TRBV5-4 to TRBJ2-7; D uncertain. CDR1 and CDR2 (germline): SGHNT, YYREEE (reference sequence). CDR3 length: 14 amino acids. V was shortened by 6 bases and J by 6 bases, with 19 bases between the two germline ends.

The J gene is TRBJ2-3, the V gene TRBV10-1; D perhaps matches TRBD2 (6 bases). CDR3 length: 14 residues. Germline V gene data show CDR1 as WNHNN and CDR2 as SYGVQD (reference sequence). Trimming shortened V by 4 bases and J by 6 bases, and 14 bases separated the two germline ends. CDR3 amino acids: CASSGGAGSDTQYF. CDR3 bases: TGCGCCAGCAGTGGGGGAGCGGGTTCCGATACGCAGTATTTT.

The genes are TRBV27 and TRBJ1-1; D possibly corresponds to TRBD1 (6 bases). Trimming removed 5 bases at V and 1 base at J, with 14 bases between. Germline V gene lookup returns CDR1 MNHEY and CDR2 SMNVEV (reference sequence). The CDR3 sequence is 15 residues long. The CDR3 region has the DNA TGTGCCAGCAGTCCCTGGGACACCCGGAACACTGAAGCTTTCTTT. Its protein product is CASSPWDTRNTEAFF.

This clone was counted a single time. The chain carries TRBV10-1 and TRBJ1-2; D perhaps matches TRBD1 (6 bases). Germline V CDR1 and CDR2: WNHNN, SYGVQD (reference sequence). V dropped 5 bases and J dropped 14 bases, with 15 bases sitting between them. The CDR3 contains 11 residues. The CDR3 spells CASSSGAIQTF. CDR3 DNA: TGCGCCAGCAGTTCAGGGGCAATCCAGACCTTC.

The chain joins TRBV10-2 to TRBJ2-5, with 10 bases lining up with TRBD2. The CDR3 loop spans 16 amino acids. J gave up 6 bases and V 5 bases, and 12 bases lay outside the gene matches. Germline V gene sequence: CDR1 WSHSY, CDR2 SAAADI. This chain's CDR3 is CASSWGTSASYQTQYF. The CDR3 bases are TGCGCCAGCAGTTGGGGGACTAGCGCATCCTACCAGACCCAGTACTTC.

The rearrangement joins TRBV27 to TRBJ1-2; a weak D match, TRBD1 (6 bases). Trimming cost V 4 bases and J 2 bases, with 11 bases left between them. Germline CDR1 reads MNHEY; CDR2 reads SMNVEV (reference sequence). There are 14 residues in the CDR3. CDR3: CASSSLTGNYGYTF. Here the CDR3 DNA reads TGTGCCAGCAGTTCCTTGACAGGCAACTATGGCTACACCTTC.

DNA of the CDR3: TGTGCCAGCAGTGAAGACCGGGGGGGAAAGCTGTTTTTT. Residues: CASSEDRGGKLFF. The V call is TRBV6-1, the J call TRBJ2-2; 8 nucleotides line up with TRBD2. The CDR3 has 13 amino acids. In germline, CDR1 is MNHNS, CDR2 SASEGT. Losses at the gene ends were 1 base for V and 12 bases for J; bases not matched to a gene: 4.

The chain is built from TRBV30 and TRBJ1-3, with no clear D. V dropped 2 bases and J dropped 4 bases, with 9 bases sitting between them. CDR1 and CDR2 (germline): GTSNPN, SVGIG (reference sequence). The CDR3 has 13 residues. This CDR3 reads CAWSSNPGNTIYF. The CDR3 DNA reads TGTGCCTGGAGTTCTAATCCCGGAAACACCATATATTTT.

This clone came up a few times. This sequence joins TRBV4-1 and TRBJ1-1, with TRBD1 matching 8 bases. The germline gives CDR1 MGHRA, CDR2 YSYEKL. This CDR3 region has 15 residues. V lost 4 bases and J lost 5; bases outside the gene matches: 9. Here the CDR3 DNA reads TGCGCCAGCAGCCCACTCAACAGGGGGAAAACTGAAGCTTTCTTT. This sequence encodes CASSPLNRGKTEAFF.

The table lists this clone with a few counts. This chain uses TRBV27 with TRBJ2-7, with 10 bases matching TRBD1. V shed 5 bases, J shed 4 bases, and the junction held 5 bases outside the gene matches. Germline lookup yields CDR1 MNHEY and CDR2 SMNVEV (reference sequence). The CDR3 consists of 14 residues. This CDR3 is CASSSRDRGYEQYF. The CDR3 DNA follows: TGTGCCAGCAGTAGCCGGGACAGGGGTTACGAGCAGTACTTC.

This chain joins TRBV5-5 and TRBJ2-2, with TRBD1 matching over 7 bases. V lost 3 bases, J lost 2 bases, and 16 bases stayed unmatched. CDR3 size: 19 residues. Germline CDR1 and CDR2: SGHKS and YYEKEE (reference sequence). The CDR3 sequence: CASSSGGQTLIRNTGELFF. CDR3 nucleotides: TGTGCCAGCAGCTCTGGGGGACAGACGCTAATCCGTAACACCGGGGAGCTGTTTTTT.

The rearrangement links TRBV11-3 to TRBJ2-7; TRBD1 is a possible D gene (6 bases). V was clipped by 4 bases and J by 12 bases, with 13 bases between them. The CDR3 is 11 residues long. Germline CDR1 and CDR2: SGHNT and YENEEA. The CDR3 coding sequence is TGTGCCAGCAGCTCACGGACAGCAAGGTACTTC. It is translated as CASSSRTARYF.

The chain links TRBV11-2 to TRBJ1-3; 7 nucleotides align to TRBD1. Germline-derived CDR1 and CDR2 are SGHAT and FQNNGV. This CDR3 is 14 amino acids long. Unmatched junction bases numbered 1, after V lost 3 bases and J lost 2 bases. CDR3 coding DNA: TGTGCCAGCAGCTTGACAGGGACTGGAAACACCATATATTTT. Protein: CASSLTGTGNTIYF.

The DNA for the CDR3 is TGTGCCTGGGCCTCCGGGACACTCTATGGCTACACCTTC. Its translation is CAWASGTLYGYTF. The chain links TRBV30 to TRBJ1-2, with D tentatively TRBD1 (6 bases). Germline loops: CDR1 GTSNPN, CDR2 SVGIG (reference sequence). This CDR3 has 13 amino acids. V was cut by 5 bases and J by 4 bases, with 14 bases left in between.

This chain uses TRBV15 with TRBJ2-7; D is unclear. V gave up 0 bases and J gave up 2 bases, with 5 bases separating them. Per germline, CDR1 LNHNV and CDR2 YYDKDF (reference sequence). The CDR3 runs 13 residues. Written as DNA, the CDR3 is TGTGCCACCAGCAGAGAACAAGCCTACGAGCAGTACTTC. As protein: CATSREQAYEQYF.

This clone was seen once. The rearrangement joins TRBV7-9 to TRBJ1-2; D call uncertain. Germline V gene sequence: CDR1 SEHNR, CDR2 FQNEAQ (reference sequence). This CDR3 region has 12 residues. V lost 6 bases and J lost 6, with 11 bases in between. CDR3 in DNA: TGTGCCAGCAGGCCCACAGATCATGGCTACACCTTC. It is translated as CASRPTDHGYTF.

The rearrangement links TRBV6-5 to TRBJ1-4, with a possible D match to TRBD1 (6 bases). Germline values: CDR1 MNHEY, CDR2 SVGAGI. V was clipped by 4 bases and J by 7 bases, with 19 bases between them. The CDR3 has 16 amino acids. The chain's CDR3 is CASSLGSGGGGEKLFF. The CDR3 DNA reads as TGTGCCAGCAGTTTGGGAAGCGGGGGCGGGGGTGAAAAACTGTTTTTT.